This T cell receptor (beta chain) was profiled in a study of cytomegalovirus exposure and HLA in healthy donors. Researchers ran the PCR with 60 Vbeta and 13 Jbeta primers. The data were produced by immunoSEQ multiplex PCR, yet TCRdb's version contains in-frame clones alone and is incomplete. The sample carries 110,000 to 150,000 clones, 77% recorded once. Germline CDR1 reads LNHDA; CDR2 reads SQIVND (reference sequence). The CDR3 is 15 residues long. Trimming at V came to 6 bases and at J to 6 bases, leaving 11 bases not matched to a gene. This clone was counted a few times. Specimen: PBMCs. The rearrangement links TRBV19 to TRBJ2-1, with 7 nucleotides matching TRBD1. The receptor comes from a male donor in good health and CMV-seronegative. The CDR3 sequence: CASSHRQGPFNEQFF. The CDR3 coding sequence is TGTGCCAGTAGCCATCGACAGGGACCGTTCAATGAGCAGTTCTTC.